The 2 T cell receptor beta chains given below trace back to one sample, sequenced in a study of cytomegalovirus exposure and HLA in healthy donors. PCR primers comprised 60 Vbeta and 13 Jbeta primers. Sequencing used immunoSEQ multiplex PCR; TCRdb keeps in-frame clones, though not all of them. Its table records roughly 78,000 clones. What was sequenced was PBMCs. The source is a man in his forties or fifties in good health and CMV-seronegative.

The V gene is TRBV19, the J gene TRBJ1-2, with 9 bases aligning to TRBD1. Germline CDR1 is LNHDA and CDR2 is SQIVND (reference sequence). This CDR3 contains 13 residues. Unmatched junction bases numbered 2, after V lost 5 bases and J lost 4 bases. The CDR3 region is CASSLQGAYGYTF. In DNA form, the CDR3 reads TGTGCCAGTAGTCTACAGGGGGCCTATGGCTACACCTTC.

As DNA, the CDR3 is TGTGCCAGCAGTACCTGGGGAAAGAAAGGGGCCTACGAGCAGTACTTC. Amino acids: CASSTWGKKGAYEQYF. The genes are TRBV21-1 and TRBJ2-7; TRBD1, the table's D call, lacks a check against the DNA. TRBV21-1 is an annotated pseudogene. The CDR3 length is 16 residues.